The clone carrying this TCR beta chain is a singleton in its sample. The sample belongs to a study of blood T cell repertoires in COVID-19. At the level of the study: PBMCs, B-cell-depleted T cells, or T cells were the source of the cDNA or gDNA that made up the material.

Per the original data handling: Quantification of nucleated cells was approximated via reference gene primer amplification. Method: immunoSEQ multiplex PCR; TCRdb's copy keeps in-frame clones and lacks some. D and trimming come from the DNA, and the V and J calls and clone size come from that table. The sample lists a few hundred thousand clones; 85% to 90% were seen once. Germline assignment: CDR1 MNHEY and CDR2 SVGAGI. CDR3 length: 12 amino acids. V dropped 7 bases and J dropped 1 base, with 6 bases sitting between them. This study enrolled people aged about 18 to 100 from about two dozen US geographic areas. All exposed participants met a person with COVID-19 within 2 weeks before entering the study.

The origin of this receptor is a woman in her forties or fifties who had been exposed to COVID-19. Sequencing was carried out using PBMCs or T cells enriched from blood (not recorded which). The chain joins TRBV6-5 to TRBJ2-3; no clear D. CDR3 sequence: CASTKGTDTQYF. The CDR3 nucleotides read TGTGCCAGCACTAAAGGCACAGATACGCAGTATTTT.